This T cell receptor (beta chain) was identified in a study of blood T cell repertoires in COVID-19. Study-wide background: The United States, Italy and Spain were the sources of the acute and convalescent COVID-19 samples.

The repertoire was sequenced with immunoSEQ multiplex PCR; TCRdb's copy has only in-frame clones and lacks some. There are 350,000 to 450,000 clones in the sample; approximately 90% occur only once, and roughly 0.9% lies in the top ten. Those enrolled, adults aged 18 to 89 years, came from some 25 US areas. Self-reported history from a screening survey and questionnaire set each donor's cohort. Contact with a PCR-confirmed or clinician-diagnosed COVID-19 case occurred within 2 weeks of entry. This CDR3 has 16 amino acids. V dropped 0 bases and J dropped 2; count of bases not matched to a gene: 4. Germline assignment: CDR1 SGHRS and CDR2 YFSETQ.

This TCR derives from a woman in her forties who had been exposed to COVID-19. The chain has TRBV5-1 and TRBJ1-3; 8 positions match TRBD1. The sequenced sample was PBMCs or T cells enriched from blood (not recorded which). The CDR3 bases are TGCGCCAGCAGCTTGGGGGACAGGTTTACTGGAAACACCATATATTTT. Translated, it gives CASSLGDRFTGNTIYF. The whole variable domain, remainder taken from reference TRBV5-1 and TRBJ1-3, is KAGVTQTPRYLIKTRGQQVTLSCSPISGHRSVSWYQQTPGQGLQFLFEYFSETQRNKGNFPGRFSGRQFSNSRSEMNVSTLELGDSALYLCASSLGDRFTGNTIYFGEGSWLTVV.